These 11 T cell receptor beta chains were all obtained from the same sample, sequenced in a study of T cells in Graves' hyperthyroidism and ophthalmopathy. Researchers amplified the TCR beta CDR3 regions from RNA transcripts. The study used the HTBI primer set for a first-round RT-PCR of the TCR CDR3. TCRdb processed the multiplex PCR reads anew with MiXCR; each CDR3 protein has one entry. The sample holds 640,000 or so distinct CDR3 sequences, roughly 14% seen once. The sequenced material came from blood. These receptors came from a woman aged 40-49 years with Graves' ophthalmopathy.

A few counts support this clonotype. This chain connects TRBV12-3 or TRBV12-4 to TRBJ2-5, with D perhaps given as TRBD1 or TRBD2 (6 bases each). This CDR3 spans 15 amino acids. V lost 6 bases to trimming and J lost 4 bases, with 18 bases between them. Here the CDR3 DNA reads TGTGCCAGCAGCCCTATAGGAGGAGGGGGAGAGACCCAGTACTTC. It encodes CASSPIGGGGETQYF.

CDR3 nucleotide sequence: TGTGCCAGCAGCAATACAGGGCGCAATCAGCCCCAGCATTTT. Protein sequence: CASSNTGRNQPQHF. The V and J genes are TRBV7-2 and TRBJ1-5, with a tentative D call TRBD1 (6 bases). Germline V gene data show CDR1 as SGHTA and CDR2 as FQGNSA. V was shortened by 5 bases and J by 2 bases, with 10 bases between the two germline ends. The CDR3 runs to 14 residues.

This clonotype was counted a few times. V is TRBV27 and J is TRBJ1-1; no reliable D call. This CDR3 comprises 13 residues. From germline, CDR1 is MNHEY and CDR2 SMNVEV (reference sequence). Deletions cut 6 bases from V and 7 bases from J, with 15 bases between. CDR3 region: CASSYTESNEAFF. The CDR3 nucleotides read TGTGCCAGCAGCTACACAGAGAGCAATGAAGCTTTCTTT.

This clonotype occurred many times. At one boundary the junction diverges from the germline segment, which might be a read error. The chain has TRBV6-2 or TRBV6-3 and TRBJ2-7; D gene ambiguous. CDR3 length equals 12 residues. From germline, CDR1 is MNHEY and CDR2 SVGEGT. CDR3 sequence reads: CAGSYSPHEQYF. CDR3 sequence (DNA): TGTGCCGGCAGTTATAGCCCTCACGAGCAGTACTTC.

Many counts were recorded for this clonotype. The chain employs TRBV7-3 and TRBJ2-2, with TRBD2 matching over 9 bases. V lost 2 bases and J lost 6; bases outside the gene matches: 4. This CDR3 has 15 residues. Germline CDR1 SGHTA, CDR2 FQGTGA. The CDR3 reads CASSLSSGIAGELFF. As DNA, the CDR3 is TGTGCCAGCAGCTTATCTAGCGGGATAGCCGGGGAGCTGTTTTTT. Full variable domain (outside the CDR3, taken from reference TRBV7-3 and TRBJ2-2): GAGVSQTPSNKVTEKGKYVELRCDPISGHTALYWYRQSLGQGPEFLIYFQGTGAADDSGLPNDRFFAVRPEGSVSTLKIQRTERGDSAVYLCASSLSSGIAGELFFGEGSRLTVL.

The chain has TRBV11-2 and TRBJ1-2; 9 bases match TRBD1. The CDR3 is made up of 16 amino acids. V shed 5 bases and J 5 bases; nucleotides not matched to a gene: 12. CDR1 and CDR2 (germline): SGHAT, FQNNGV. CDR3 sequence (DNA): TGTGCCAGCAGCCCCAGGGTTACAGGGGGCGAGTATGGCTACACCTTC. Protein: CASSPRVTGGEYGYTF. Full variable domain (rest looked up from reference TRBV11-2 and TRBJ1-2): EAGVAQSPRYKIIEKRQSVAFWCNPISGHATLYWYQQILGQGPKLLIQFQNNGVVDDSQLPKDRFSAERLKGVDSTLKIQPAKLEDSAVYLCASSPRVTGGEYGYTFGSGTRLTVV.

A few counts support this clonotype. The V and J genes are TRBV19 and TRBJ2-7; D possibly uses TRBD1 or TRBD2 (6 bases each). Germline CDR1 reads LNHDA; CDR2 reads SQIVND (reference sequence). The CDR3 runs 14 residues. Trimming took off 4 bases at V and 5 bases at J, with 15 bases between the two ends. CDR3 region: CASSTGGGGHEQYF. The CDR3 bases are TGTGCCAGTAGTACCGGAGGAGGGGGACACGAGCAGTACTTC.

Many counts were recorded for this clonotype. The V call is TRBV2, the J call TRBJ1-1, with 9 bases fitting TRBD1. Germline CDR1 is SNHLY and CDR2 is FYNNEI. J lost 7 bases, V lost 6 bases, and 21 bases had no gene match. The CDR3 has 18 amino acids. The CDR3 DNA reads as TGTGCCAGCAGCCAATTTGTGGACAGGGGTGAACAGTTGATTGAAGCTTTCTTT. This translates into CASSQFVDRGEQLIEAFF.

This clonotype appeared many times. CDR3 coding DNA: TGTGCCAGCAGCTGGGGACAGAACTCCTACAATGAGCAGTTCTTC. It is translated as CASSWGQNSYNEQFF. This chain joins TRBV7-8 and TRBJ2-1, with 7 bases matching TRBD1. Trimming cost V 4 bases and J 0 bases; bases outside gene matches: 3. The CDR3 is made up of 15 amino acids. Germline lookup yields CDR1 SGHVS and CDR2 FQNEAQ.

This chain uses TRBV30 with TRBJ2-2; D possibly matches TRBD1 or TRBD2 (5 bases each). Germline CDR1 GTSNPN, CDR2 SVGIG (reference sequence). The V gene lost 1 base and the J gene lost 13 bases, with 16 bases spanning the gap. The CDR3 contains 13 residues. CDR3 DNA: TGTGCCTGGAGTGGGGGGTTTCTGGGTCGGCTGTTTTTT. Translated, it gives CAWSGGFLGRLFF. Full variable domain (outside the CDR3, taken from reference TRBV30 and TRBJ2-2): SQTIHQWPATLVQPVGSPLSLECTVEGTSNPNLYWYRQAAGRGLQLLFYSVGIGQISSEVPQNLSASRPQDRQFILSSKKLLLSDSGFYLCAWSGGFLGRLFFGEGSRLTVL.

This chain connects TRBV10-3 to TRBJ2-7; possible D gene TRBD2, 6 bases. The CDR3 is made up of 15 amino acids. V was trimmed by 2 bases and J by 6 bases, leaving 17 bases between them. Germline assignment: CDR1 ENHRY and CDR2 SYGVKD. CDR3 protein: CAISERDLAKGEQYF. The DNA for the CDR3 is TGTGCCATCAGTGAGCGTGATCTAGCGAAAGGCGAGCAGTACTTC.